This T cell receptor (beta chain) originates from a study of blood T cells in healthy people across ages. Using a J-beta primer mix together with a sample-barcoded 5' primer, a second PCR was run for roughly 6 to 11 cycles. Each cDNA molecule carried a tag from a template-switch adaptor that contained 12 random nucleotides. TCRdb redid the calling of the 5' RACE reads with MiXCR, one entry per CDR3 protein. The sample lists around 500,000 distinct CDR3 sequences, about 29% occurring once. This clonotype was observed a handful of times. Antigen unknown. The CDR3 spans 13 residues. Per the germline V gene, CDR1 is SEHNR and CDR2 is FQNEAQ (reference sequence). Trimming cost V 1 base and J 4 bases, with 7 bases left between them. Notes on the study in general: Per million T cells, the diversity of TCR beta decreased roughly linearly as age advanced. Not knowing donor CMV status may have confounded expanded clonotype changes.

These records were also assigned to another study, of T cells of mothers and their children.

This TCR came from a boy aged 2 to 10 in good health. The sample consisted of blood. The chain couples TRBV7-9 to TRBJ1-1; no clear D. For the CDR3, the DNA is TGTGCCAGCAGCTTAGGAGGGATCACTGAAGCTTTCTTT. It specifies CASSLGGITEAFF.